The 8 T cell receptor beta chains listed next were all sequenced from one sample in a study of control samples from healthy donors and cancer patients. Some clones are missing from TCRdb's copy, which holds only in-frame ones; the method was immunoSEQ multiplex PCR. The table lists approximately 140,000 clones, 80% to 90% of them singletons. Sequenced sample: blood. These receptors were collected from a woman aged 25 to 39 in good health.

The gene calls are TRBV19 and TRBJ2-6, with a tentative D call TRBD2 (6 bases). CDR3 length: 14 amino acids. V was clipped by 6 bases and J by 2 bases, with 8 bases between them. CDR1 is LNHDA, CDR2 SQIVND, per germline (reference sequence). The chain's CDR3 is CASSPGAGANVLTF. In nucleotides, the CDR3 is TGTGCCAGTAGCCCGGGGGCTGGGGCCAACGTCCTGACTTTC.

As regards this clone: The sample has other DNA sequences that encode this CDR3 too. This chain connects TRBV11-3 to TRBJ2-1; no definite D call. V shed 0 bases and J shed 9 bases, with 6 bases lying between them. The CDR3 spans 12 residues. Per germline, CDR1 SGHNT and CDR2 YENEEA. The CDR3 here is CASSLELGEQFF. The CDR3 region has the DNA TGTGCCAGCAGCTTAGAATTGGGTGAGCAGTTCTTC.

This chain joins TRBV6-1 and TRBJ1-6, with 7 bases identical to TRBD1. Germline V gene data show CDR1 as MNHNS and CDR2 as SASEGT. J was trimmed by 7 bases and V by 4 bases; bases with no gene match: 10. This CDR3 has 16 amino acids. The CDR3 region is CASSAMRTGGNSPLHF. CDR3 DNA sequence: TGTGCCAGCAGTGCAATGCGGACAGGAGGAAATTCACCCCTCCACTTT.

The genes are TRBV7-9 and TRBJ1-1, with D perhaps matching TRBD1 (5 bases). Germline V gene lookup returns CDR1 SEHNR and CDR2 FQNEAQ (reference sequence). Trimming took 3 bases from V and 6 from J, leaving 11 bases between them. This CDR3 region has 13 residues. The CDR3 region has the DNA TGTGCCAGCAGCTTCGGGGGGGTCGCTGAAGCTTTCTTT. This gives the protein CASSFGGVAEAFF.

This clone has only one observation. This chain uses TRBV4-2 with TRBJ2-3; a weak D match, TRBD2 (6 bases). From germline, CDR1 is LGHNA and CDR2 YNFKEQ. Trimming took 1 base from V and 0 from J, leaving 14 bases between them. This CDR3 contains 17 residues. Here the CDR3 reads CASSQGGGAISTDTQYF. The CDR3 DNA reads TGTGCCAGCAGCCAAGGCGGAGGGGCAATTAGCACAGATACGCAGTATTTT.

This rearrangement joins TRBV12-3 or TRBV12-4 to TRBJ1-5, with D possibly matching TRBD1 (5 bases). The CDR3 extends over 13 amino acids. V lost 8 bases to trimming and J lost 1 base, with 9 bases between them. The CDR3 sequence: CASWGGSNQPQHF. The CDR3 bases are TGTGCCAGCTGGGGGGGGAGCAATCAGCCCCAGCATTTT.

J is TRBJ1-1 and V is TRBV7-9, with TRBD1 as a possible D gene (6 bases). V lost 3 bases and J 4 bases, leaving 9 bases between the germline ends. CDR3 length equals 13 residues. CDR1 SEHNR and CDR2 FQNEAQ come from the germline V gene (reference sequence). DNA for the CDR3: TGTGCCAGCAGCTTCACACAGGGCACTGAAGCTTTCTTT. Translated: CASSFTQGTEAFF.

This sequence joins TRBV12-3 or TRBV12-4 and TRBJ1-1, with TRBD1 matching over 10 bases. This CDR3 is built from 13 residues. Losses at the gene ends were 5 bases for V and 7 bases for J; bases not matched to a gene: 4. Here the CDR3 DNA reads TGTGCCAGCAGTCCGGGACAGGGGTATGAAGCTTTCTTT. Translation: CASSPGQGYEAFF.